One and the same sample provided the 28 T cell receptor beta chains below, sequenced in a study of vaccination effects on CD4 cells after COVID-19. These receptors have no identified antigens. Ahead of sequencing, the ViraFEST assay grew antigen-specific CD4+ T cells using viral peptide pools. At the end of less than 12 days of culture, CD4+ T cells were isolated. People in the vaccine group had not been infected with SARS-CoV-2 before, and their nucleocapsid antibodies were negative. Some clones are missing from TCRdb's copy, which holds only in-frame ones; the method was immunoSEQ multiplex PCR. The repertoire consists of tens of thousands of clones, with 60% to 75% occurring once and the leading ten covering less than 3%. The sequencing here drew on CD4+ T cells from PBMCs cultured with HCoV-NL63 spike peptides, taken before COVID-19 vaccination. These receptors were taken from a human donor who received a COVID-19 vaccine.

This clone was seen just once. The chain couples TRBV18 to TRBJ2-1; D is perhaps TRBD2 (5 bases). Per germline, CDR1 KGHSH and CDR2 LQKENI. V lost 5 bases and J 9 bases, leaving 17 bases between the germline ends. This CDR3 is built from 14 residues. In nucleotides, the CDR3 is TGTGCCAGCTCAGGGGAGAGGGTTGTCGGTGAGCAGTTCTTC. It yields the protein CASSGERVVGEQFF.

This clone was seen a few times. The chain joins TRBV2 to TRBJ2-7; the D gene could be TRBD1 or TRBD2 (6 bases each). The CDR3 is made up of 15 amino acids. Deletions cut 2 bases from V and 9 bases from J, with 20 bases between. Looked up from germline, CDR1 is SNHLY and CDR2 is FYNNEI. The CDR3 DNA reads TGTGCCAGCAGTGAAAGGGGGGCTGGTCTTAACGGGCAGTACGTC. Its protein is CASSERGAGLNGQYV.

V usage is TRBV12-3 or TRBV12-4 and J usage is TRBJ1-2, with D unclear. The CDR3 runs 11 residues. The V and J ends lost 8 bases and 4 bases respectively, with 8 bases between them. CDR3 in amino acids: CASGRGYGYTF. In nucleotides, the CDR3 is TGTGCCAGCGGGCGCGGCTATGGCTACACCTTC.

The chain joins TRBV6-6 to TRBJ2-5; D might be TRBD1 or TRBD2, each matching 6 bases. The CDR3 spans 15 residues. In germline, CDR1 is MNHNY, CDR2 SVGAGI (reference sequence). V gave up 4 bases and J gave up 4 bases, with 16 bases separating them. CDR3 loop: CASSSHTGGGETQYF. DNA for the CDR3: TGTGCCAGCAGTTCCCACACAGGAGGGGGAGAGACCCAGTACTTC.

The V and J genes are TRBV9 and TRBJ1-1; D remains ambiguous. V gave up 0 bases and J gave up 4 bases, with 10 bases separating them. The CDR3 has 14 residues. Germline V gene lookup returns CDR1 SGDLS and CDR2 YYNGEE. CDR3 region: CASSVGEGSTEAFF. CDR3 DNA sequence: TGTGCCAGCAGCGTAGGGGAGGGTAGCACTGAAGCTTTCTTT.

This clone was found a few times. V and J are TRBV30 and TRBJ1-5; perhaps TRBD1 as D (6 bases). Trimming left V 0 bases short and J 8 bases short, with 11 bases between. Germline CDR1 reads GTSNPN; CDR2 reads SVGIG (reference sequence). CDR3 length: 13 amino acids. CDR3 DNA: TGTGCCTGGAGTGTACAGGGATGGGAGCCCCAGCATTTT. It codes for CAWSVQGWEPQHF.

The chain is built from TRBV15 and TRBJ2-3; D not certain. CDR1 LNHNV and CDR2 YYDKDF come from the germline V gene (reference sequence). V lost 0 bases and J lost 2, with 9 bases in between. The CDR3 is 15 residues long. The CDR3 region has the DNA TGTGCCACCAGCAGAGACGCCCTTTTCACAGATACGCAGTATTTT. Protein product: CATSRDALFTDTQYF. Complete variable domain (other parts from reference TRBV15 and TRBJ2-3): DAMVIQNPRYQVTQFGKPVTLSCSQTLNHNVMYWYQQKSSQAPKLLFHYYDKDFNNEADTPDNFQSRRPNTSFCFLDIRSPGLGDTAMYLCATSRDALFTDTQYFGPGTRLTVL.

The CDR3 DNA reads as TGTGCCAGCTCTCCCCCGGCGAGCTCTGGAAACACCATATATTTT. Its translation is CASSPPASSGNTIYF. The chain links TRBV28 to TRBJ1-3; D not resolved. The germline CDR1 and CDR2 sequences are MDHEN and SYDVKM. Trimming cost V 8 bases and J 0 bases, with 14 bases left between them. CDR3 length: 15 residues.

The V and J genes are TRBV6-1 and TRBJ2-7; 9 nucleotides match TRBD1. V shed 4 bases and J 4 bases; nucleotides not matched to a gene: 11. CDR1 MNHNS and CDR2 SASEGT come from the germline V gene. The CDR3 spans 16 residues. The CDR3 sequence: CASSGSLGTGTYEQYV. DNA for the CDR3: TGTGCCAGCAGTGGGAGCTTAGGGACAGGGACATACGAGCAGTACGTC.

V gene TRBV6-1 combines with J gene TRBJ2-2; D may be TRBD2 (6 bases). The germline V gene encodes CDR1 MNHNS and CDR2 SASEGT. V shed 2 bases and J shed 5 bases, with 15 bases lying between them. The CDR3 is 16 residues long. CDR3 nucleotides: TGTGCCAGCAGTGAACAAGGAGGGATGTTTACCGGGGAGCTGTTTTTT. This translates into CASSEQGGMFTGELFF.

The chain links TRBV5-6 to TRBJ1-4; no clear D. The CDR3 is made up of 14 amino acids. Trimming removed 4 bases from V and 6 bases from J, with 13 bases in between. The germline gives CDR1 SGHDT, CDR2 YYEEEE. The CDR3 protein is CASSLVGMYEKLFF. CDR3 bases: TGTGCCAGCAGCCTCGTGGGAATGTATGAAAAACTGTTTTTT.

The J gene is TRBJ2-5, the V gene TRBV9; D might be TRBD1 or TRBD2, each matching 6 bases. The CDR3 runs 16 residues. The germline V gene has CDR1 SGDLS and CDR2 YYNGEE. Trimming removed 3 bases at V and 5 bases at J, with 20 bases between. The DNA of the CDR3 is TGTGCCAGCAGCGACGAACAGGGTCGGCGGGGCGAGACCCAGTACTTC. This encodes CASSDEQGRRGETQYF.

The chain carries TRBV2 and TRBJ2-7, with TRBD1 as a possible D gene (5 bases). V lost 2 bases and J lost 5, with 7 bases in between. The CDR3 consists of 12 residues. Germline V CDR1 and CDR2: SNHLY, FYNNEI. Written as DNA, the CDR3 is TGTGCCAGCAGTGAATTAGGGGACGAGCAGTACGTC. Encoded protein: CASSELGDEQYV.

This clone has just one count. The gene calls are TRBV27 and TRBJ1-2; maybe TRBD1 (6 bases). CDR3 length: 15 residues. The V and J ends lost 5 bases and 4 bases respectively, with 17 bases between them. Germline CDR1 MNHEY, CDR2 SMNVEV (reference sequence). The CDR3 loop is CASSPRTTGAYGYTF. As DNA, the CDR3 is TGTGCCAGCAGTCCGCGAACGACAGGAGCCTATGGCTACACCTTC.

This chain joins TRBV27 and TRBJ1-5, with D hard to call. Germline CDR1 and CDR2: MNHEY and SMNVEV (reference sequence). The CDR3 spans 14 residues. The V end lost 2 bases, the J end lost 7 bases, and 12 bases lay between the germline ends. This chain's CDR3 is CASSLSPPGQPQHF. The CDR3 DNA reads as TGTGCCAGCAGTTTAAGTCCCCCGGGCCAGCCCCAGCATTTT.

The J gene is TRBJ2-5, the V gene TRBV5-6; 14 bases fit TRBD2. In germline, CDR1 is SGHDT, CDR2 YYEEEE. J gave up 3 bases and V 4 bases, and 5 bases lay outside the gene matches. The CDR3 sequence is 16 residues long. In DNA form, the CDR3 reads TGTGCCAGCAGCGTAAGACTAGCGGGGGGGGAAGAGACCCAGTACTTC. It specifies CASSVRLAGGEETQYF.

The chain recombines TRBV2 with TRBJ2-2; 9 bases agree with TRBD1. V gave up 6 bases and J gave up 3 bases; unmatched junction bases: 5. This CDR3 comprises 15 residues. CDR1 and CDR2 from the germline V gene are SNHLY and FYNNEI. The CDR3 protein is CASSPQGAYTGELFF. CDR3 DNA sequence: TGTGCCAGCAGCCCACAGGGGGCCTACACCGGGGAGCTGTTTTTT.

CDR3 DNA sequence: TGTGCCAGCAGTGAGTCACAGGGGAATGAAAAACTGTTTTTT. Translating it yields CASSESQGNEKLFF. The chain couples TRBV6-1 to TRBJ1-4, with 7 bases lining up with TRBD1. This CDR3 comprises 14 residues. CDR1 MNHNS and CDR2 SASEGT come from the germline V gene. J lost 5 bases, V lost 3 bases, and 3 bases had no gene match.

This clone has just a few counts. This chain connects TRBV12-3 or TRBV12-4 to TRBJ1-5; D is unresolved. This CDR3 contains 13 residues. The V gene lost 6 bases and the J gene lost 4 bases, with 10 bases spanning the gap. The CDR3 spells CASSNLGNQPQHF. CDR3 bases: TGTGCCAGCAGCAATTTAGGTAATCAGCCCCAGCATTTT.

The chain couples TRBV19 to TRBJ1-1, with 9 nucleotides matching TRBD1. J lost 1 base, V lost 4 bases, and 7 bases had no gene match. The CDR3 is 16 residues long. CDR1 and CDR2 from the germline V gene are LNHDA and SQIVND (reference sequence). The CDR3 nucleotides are TGTGCCAGTAGTACCACCCCGGGACAGGGGAACACTGAAGCTTTCTTT. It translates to CASSTTPGQGNTEAFF.

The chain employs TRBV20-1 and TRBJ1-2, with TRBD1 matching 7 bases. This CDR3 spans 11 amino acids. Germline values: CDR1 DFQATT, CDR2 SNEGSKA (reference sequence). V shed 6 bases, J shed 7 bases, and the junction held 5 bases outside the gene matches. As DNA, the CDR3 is TGCAGTGCGGAACAGGGGTTTGGCTACACCTTC. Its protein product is CSAEQGFGYTF.

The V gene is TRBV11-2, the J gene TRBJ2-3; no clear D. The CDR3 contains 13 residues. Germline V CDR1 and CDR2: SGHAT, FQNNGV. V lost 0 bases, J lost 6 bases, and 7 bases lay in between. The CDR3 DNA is TGTGCCAGCAGCTTAGATCTGAGGGATACGCAGTATTTT. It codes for CASSLDLRDTQYF.

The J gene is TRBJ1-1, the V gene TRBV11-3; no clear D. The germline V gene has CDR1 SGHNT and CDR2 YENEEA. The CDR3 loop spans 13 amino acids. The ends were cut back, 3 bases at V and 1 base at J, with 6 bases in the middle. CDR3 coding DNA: TGTGCCAGCAGCTTGGGCAAGAACACTGAAGCTTTCTTT. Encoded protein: CASSLGKNTEAFF.

The CDR3 region is CASSLQRPTNEKLFF. The CDR3 DNA reads as TGCGCCAGCAGCCTCCAGAGACCAACTAATGAAAAACTGTTTTTT. The rearrangement links TRBV5-1 to TRBJ1-4; D gene unclear. V lost 4 bases to trimming and J lost 0 bases, with 10 bases between them. Per the germline V gene, CDR1 is SGHRS and CDR2 is YFSETQ. The CDR3 has 15 residues. Supplemented by reference TRBV5-1 and TRBJ1-4, the full variable domain reads KAGVTQTPRYLIKTRGQQVTLSCSPISGHRSVSWYQQTPGQGLQFLFEYFSETQRNKGNFPGRFSGRQFSNSRSEMNVSTLELGDSALYLCASSLQRPTNEKLFFGSGTQLSVL.

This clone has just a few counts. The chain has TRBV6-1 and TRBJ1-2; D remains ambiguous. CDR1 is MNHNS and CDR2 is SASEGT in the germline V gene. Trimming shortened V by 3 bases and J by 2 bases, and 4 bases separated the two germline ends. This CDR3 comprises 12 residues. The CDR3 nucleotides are TGTGCCAGCAGTGACAACAACTATGGCTACACCTTC. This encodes CASSDNNYGYTF.

CDR3 sequence reads: CASLPGHNSPLHF. In DNA form, the CDR3 reads TGTGCCAGCCTCCCGGGACATAATTCACCCCTCCACTTT. The rearrangement uses TRBV19 and TRBJ1-6; a weak D match, TRBD1 (5 bases). This CDR3 contains 13 residues. The germline gives CDR1 LNHDA, CDR2 SQIVND (reference sequence). V gave up 9 bases and J gave up 5 bases, with 11 bases separating them.

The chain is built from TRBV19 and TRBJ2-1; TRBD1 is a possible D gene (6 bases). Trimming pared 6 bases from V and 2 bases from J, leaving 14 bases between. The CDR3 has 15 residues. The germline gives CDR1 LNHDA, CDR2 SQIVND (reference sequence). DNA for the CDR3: TGTGCCAGTAGGAAACAGGGTGCGGCCTACAATGAGCAGTTCTTC. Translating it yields CASRKQGAAYNEQFF.

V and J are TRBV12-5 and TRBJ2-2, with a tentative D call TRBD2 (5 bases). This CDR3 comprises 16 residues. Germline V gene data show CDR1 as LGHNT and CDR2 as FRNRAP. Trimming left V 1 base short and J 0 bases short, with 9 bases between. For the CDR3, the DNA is TGTGCTAGTGGTTTGGGACTATCCGCGAACACCGGGGAGCTGTTTTTT. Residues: CASGLGLSANTGELFF.